This TCR beta chain was profiled in a study of graft-versus-host responses after intestinal transplantation. The V gene's germline CDR1 is SNHLY and CDR2 FYNNEI. This CDR3 has 12 residues. After removal of 6 bases from V and 6 bases from J, the junction contained 4 bases not matched to a gene. Proliferating responders of the CD3+CD4+ and CD3+CD8+ phenotypes with low CFSE were sorted after the reaction. Some clones are missing from TCRdb's copy, which holds only in-frame ones; the method was immunoSEQ multiplex PCR. The sample holds tens of thousands of clones, about 57% seen once. The chain employs TRBV2 and TRBJ1-2; 7 nucleotides line up with TRBD1. The clonotype was recovered from a human patient who received an intestinal transplant. The material sequenced was alloreactive CD4+ T cells from a mixed lymphocyte reaction culture, taken before intestinal transplant. The subset: CFSE-low proliferating T cells sorted from approximately six-day pre-transplant mixed lymphocyte reaction (GvH or HvG direction). The CDR3 bases are TGTGCCAGCAGACCGGACAGGAATGGCTACACCTTC. This translates into CASRPDRNGYTF.